These T cell receptor beta chains were read from a single sample in a study of shared clonotypes between healthy human individuals. The table came from immunoSEQ multiplex PCR; TCRdb's copy has only in-frame clones and leaves some out. Of hundreds of thousands of clones in the sample, about 95% were seen once. Input material: naive CD8+ T cells sorted from blood. The receptors here all came from a woman in her 30s in good health. Each CDR3 is given with its conserved first and last residue. Each record gives: D gene, CDR3 length, clone size, J gene, V gene, CDR3 DNA, CDR3 protein. The D gene is left open where the match is weak. Not every row has a clone size; where given, it reads once, few, many or a size class.

NA,15,NA,TRBJ1-2,TRBV6-6,TGTGCCAGCAGTTTGGGGGGGTTAGCTAACTATGGCTACACCTTC,CASSLGGLANYGYTF
NA,14,NA,TRBJ2-7,TRBV5-4,TGTGCCAGCCGCCGGGGACTGGGGTCCTACGAGCAGTACTTC,CASRRGLGSYEQYF
NA,13,NA,TRBJ2-7,TRBV14,TGTGCCAGCAGCCCTCCCGGTTCTTACGAGCAGTACTTC,CASSPPGSYEQYF
NA,13,NA,TRBJ2-7,TRBV7-6,TGTGCCAGCAGCTTAGAGGTCCTCGAGGAGCAGTACTTC,CASSLEVLEEQYF
TRBD2,13,NA,TRBJ2-1,TRBV7-8,TGTGCCAGCAGCTTAGGGCTAGCGGGGGAGCAGTTCTTC,CASSLGLAGEQFF
NA,14,NA,TRBJ2-1,TRBV19,TGTGCCAGCAGTATAGACCTGGAAGACGATGAGCAGTTCTTC,CASSIDLEDDEQFF
TRBD1,15,NA,TRBJ2-7,TRBV19,TGTGCCAGTAGTTCGGGACAGGGGCTGCCCTACGAGCAGTACTTC,CASSSGQGLPYEQYF
TRBD2,15,NA,TRBJ2-1,TRBV9,TGTGCCAGCAGCCGGATAGCGGGAGAGAAAGATGAGCAGTTCTTC,CASSRIAGEKDEQFF
NA,13,NA,TRBJ1-2,TRBV27,TGTGCCAGCAGTTTATTAGGGTCTCATGGCTACACCTTC,CASSLLGSHGYTF
NA,15,once,TRBJ2-7,TRBV5-8,TGTGCCAGCAGCTTGGCTTCAGACGGGATCTACGAGCAGTACTTC,CASSLASDGIYEQYF
NA,14,NA,TRBJ2-7,TRBV19,TGTGCCAGTGCGTACGGGTCTCCCTCCTACGAGCAGTACTTC,CASAYGSPSYEQYF
NA,14,NA,TRBJ2-1,TRBV28,TGTGCCAGCAGTTTGAATGGGGCGGGGCTAGAGCAGTTCTTC,CASSLNGAGLEQFF
NA,15,NA,TRBJ2-5,TRBV6-5,TGTGCCAGCAGTGGCGGGCTAGCCGGCAGTGAGACCCAGTACTTC,CASSGGLAGSETQYF
NA,16,NA,TRBJ2-1,TRBV10-1,TGCGCCAGCAGTGAGTTGAGGGTTGGTGGGTTCTATGAGCAGTTCTTC,CASSELRVGGFYEQFF
TRBD2,16,NA,TRBJ2-3,TRBV9,TGTGCCAGCAGCGTAGTTGGCGGGAGGAGCACAGATACGCAGTATTTT,CASSVVGGRSTDTQYF